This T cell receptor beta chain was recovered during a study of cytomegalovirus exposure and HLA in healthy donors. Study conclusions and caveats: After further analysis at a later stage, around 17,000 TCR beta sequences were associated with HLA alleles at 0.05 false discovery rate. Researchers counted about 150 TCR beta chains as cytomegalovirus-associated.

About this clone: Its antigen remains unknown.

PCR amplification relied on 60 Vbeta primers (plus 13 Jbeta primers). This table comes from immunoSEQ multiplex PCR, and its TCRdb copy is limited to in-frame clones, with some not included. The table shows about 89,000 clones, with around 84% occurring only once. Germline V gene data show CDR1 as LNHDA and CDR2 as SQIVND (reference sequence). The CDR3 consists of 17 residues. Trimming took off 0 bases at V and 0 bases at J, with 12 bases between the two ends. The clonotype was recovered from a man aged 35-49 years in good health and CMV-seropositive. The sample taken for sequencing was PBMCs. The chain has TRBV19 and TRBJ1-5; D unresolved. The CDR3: CASSIDLGGRSNQPQHF. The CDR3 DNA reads TGTGCCAGTAGTATAGATCTTGGAGGGCGTAGCAATCAGCCCCAGCATTTT.